This TCR beta chain was captured by sequencing in a study of identifying expanded T cells in peripheral blood (dated by TCRdb to between 2018 and 2021). In terms of the full investigation: Technical replicates were generated by sequencing separate aliquots of the same genomic DNA pool, and four replicates were compared pairwise. What the research found in general, with its limitations: Across all healthy-donor time intervals, the beta-binomial model significantly cut both the number of clones called differentially abundant and the false-positive rate. The binomial model flagged approximately 1.2 differentially abundant clones between technical replicates but roughly 15 over approximately 2 weeks and roughly 19 over four weeks. Across all healthy donors, variance in clone template counts between approximately two-week samples was found to increase significantly with total template count. The authors expected that biological variance in healthy repertoires might rise further over much longer intervals, such as months to years.

V is trimmed back by 6 bases and J by 9 bases, and the junction contains 16 bases that no gene match accounts for. The germline V gene (reference sequence) specifies MNHNY as CDR1 and SVGAGI as CDR2. From its cysteine to its phenylalanine, the CDR3 spans 16 amino acids. Solely the CDR3 DNA is kept, with 48 bases framed from the first base. During the collection period, no infections or other immune events were recorded for the healthy donors. Blood repertoires from healthy donors were used as a training cohort for calibrating time-dependent variance in a beta-binomial model of differential abundance of T-cell clones. The training cohort was composed of 10 or so healthy donors, 3 female and 7 male. Donor ages ranged from about 29 to 70 years, with an average of about 44 years. Obtained from a commercial supplier, whole blood was collected from each healthy donor at three time points set two weeks apart. For immunosequencing, genomic DNA was extracted from whole blood that had not been sorted.

Concerning this clone: The specificity of this receptor is unknown. No base quality information exists; no much larger clone differs at one position.

The immunoSEQ Assay, which uses bias-controlled multiplex PCR amplification of genomic DNA, was used to profile TCRbeta CDR3 regions. The original methods were these. To quantify the absolute abundance of each unique TCRbeta CDR3 region, the sequences were collapsed and filtered. Differential abundance was tested with a binomial (Fisher-equivalent) model and with a beta-binomial model adding time-dependent variance fitted from healthy donors. Clones with fewer than 5 combined templates were removed, and differential abundance was called for clones with a Benjamini-Hochberg FDR below 0.01. Using the form v = (b*log(k)+a)^2, the beta-binomial variance was modeled as a function of the total template count across the two samples. TCRdb limited this immuneACCESS table to in-frame rearrangements with V and J called. A share of clones is missing; checked studies link under half to unresolved V genes, and the rest is unexplained. V and J calls and clone size come straight from that table; D and trimming were deduced from the DNA. This sample is represented by about 110,000 clones; roughly 90% of them were singletons. The ten most abundant clones make up more than 6.5% of the sample.

The receptor's source is a person aged 18-70 years in good health. Sequenced material: blood. The chain links TRBV6-6 with TRBJ2-3; TRBD1 lines up with 9 middle nucleotides. Here the CDR3 is given as CASRPQGAEGRGTQYF. The DNA is as follows: TGTGCCAGCAGACCACAGGGGGCCGAAGGGCGGGGCACGCAGTATTTT.